This T cell receptor beta chain was identified during a study of T cells in Graves' hyperthyroidism and ophthalmopathy. Points from the study as a whole: Blood also showed most of the thyroid clonotypes that were expanded above 0.001.

RNA transcripts served as the template for amplifying TCR beta CDR3 regions. The TCR CDR3 first-round RT-PCR relied on the HTBI primer set. Each CDR3 protein gets one entry after TCRdb re-called the multiplex PCR reads with MiXCR. The sample holds a few hundred thousand distinct CDR3 sequences, around 14% seen once. Patients aged 18 to 65 had newly diagnosed hyperthyroidism of under 2 months' duration. Exclusion of a patient resulted from uncontrolled infection, other autoimmune disease, pregnancy or lactation. The table lists this clonotype with many counts. The target antigen is unknown. The CDR3 consists of 11 residues. The V end was cut by 5 bases, the J end by 8 bases, with 8 bases between. Germline-derived CDR1 and CDR2 are LGHNT and FRNRAP.

The sample comprised blood. The V call is TRBV12-5, the J call TRBJ2-3; tentative D call: TRBD2 (6 bases). The sequence was collected from a woman younger than 45 with Graves' hyperthyroidism. CDR3 in amino acids: CASGKGGTQYF. CDR3 sequence (DNA): TGTGCTAGTGGTAAGGGAGGTACGCAGTATTTT.